One sample yielded the 20 T cell receptor beta chains listed below, sequenced in a study of cytomegalovirus exposure and HLA in healthy donors. A multiplex PCR was run with 60 Vbeta primers and 13 Jbeta primers. This table comes from immunoSEQ multiplex PCR, and its TCRdb copy is limited to in-frame clones, with some not included. The sample consists of 100,000 to 150,000 clones, roughly 77% of them appearing once. The sequenced material came from PBMCs. Source of these receptors: a woman in her 30s in good health and CMV-seronegative.

V gene TRBV30 combines with J gene TRBJ1-4; 8 bases are a match to TRBD1. CDR1 is GTSNPN, CDR2 SVGIG, per germline (reference sequence). V trimming: 0 bases; J trimming: 8 bases; junction bases outside the gene matches: 8. The CDR3 spans 15 residues. CDR3 amino acids: CAWSVAGQGREKLFF. In DNA form, the CDR3 reads TGTGCCTGGAGTGTAGCTGGACAGGGAAGGGAAAAACTGTTTTTT.

V gene TRBV6-1 combines with J gene TRBJ2-4; TRBD2 might be the D (5 bases). Germline V lookup: CDR1 MNHNS, CDR2 SASEGT. This CDR3 has 15 amino acids. V was shortened by 6 bases and J by 4 bases, with 16 bases between the two germline ends. The CDR3 nucleotides read TGTGCCAGCAGCGTATCCGGGATCAAAAAAAACATTCAGTACTTC. Translated: CASSVSGIKKNIQYF.

This chain's CDR3 is CASKGQGAETQYF. The CDR3 DNA reads TGTGCCAGCAAGGGACAGGGGGCTGAGACCCAGTACTTC. The rearrangement uses TRBV9 and TRBJ2-5; 12 nucleotides align to TRBD1. V dropped 6 bases and J dropped 5; count of bases not matched to a gene: 2. CDR3 length equals 13 residues. Germline V gene data show CDR1 as SGDLS and CDR2 as YYNGEE.

V gene TRBV7-9 combines with J gene TRBJ1-2, with 8 bases lining up with TRBD1. The CDR3 is 15 amino acids. V lost 1 base to trimming and J lost 8 bases; unmatched junction nucleotides: 9. CDR1 is SEHNR and CDR2 is FQNEAQ in the germline V gene (reference sequence). The CDR3 nucleotides are TGTGCCAGCAGCTTAGTTGTGGGACAGGCCTCGGGCTACACCTTC. This sequence encodes CASSLVVGQASGYTF.

The chain recombines TRBV9 with TRBJ1-1, with TRBD1 as a possible D gene (6 bases). Germline-derived CDR1 and CDR2 are SGDLS and YYNGEE. The CDR3 length is 14 residues. Trimming removed 4 bases at V and 1 base at J, with 11 bases between. CDR3 DNA: TGTGCCAGCAGCCTCCAGACAGGGAACACTGAAGCTTTCTTT. Translation gives CASSLQTGNTEAFF.

The V gene is TRBV12-5, the J gene TRBJ2-7; D possibly corresponds to TRBD2 (7 bases). This CDR3 contains 14 residues. V lost 3 bases to trimming and J lost 5 bases, with 14 bases between them. CDR1 and CDR2 (germline): LGHNT, FRNRAP. The CDR3 spells CASGLGGGTNEQYF. The CDR3 DNA reads as TGTGCTAGTGGTTTAGGAGGGGGGACTAACGAGCAGTACTTC.

The chain links TRBV6-6 to TRBJ2-7; the D gene is possibly TRBD2 (6 bases). V was shortened by 11 bases and J by 3 bases, with 14 bases between the two germline ends. The germline V gene has CDR1 MNHNY and CDR2 SVGAGI (reference sequence). CDR3 length: 12 amino acids. The CDR3 region is CAGGDHYYEQYF. The CDR3, as DNA: TGTGCCGGAGGGGACCATTACTACGAGCAGTACTTC.

The chain employs TRBV7-3 and TRBJ2-5, with D tentatively TRBD2 (5 bases). Germline CDR1 is SGHTA and CDR2 is FQGTGA. The V gene lost 4 bases and the J gene lost 1 base, with 10 bases spanning the gap. This CDR3 contains 14 residues. The CDR3 nucleotides read TGTGCCAGCAGCTCGTCGGGGAGCCAAGAGACCCAGTACTTC. It yields the protein CASSSSGSQETQYF. Using reference TRBV7-3 and TRBJ2-5 for the parts outside the CDR3, the full variable domain is GAGVSQTPSNKVTEKGKYVELRCDPISGHTALYWYRQSLGQGPEFLIYFQGTGAADDSGLPNDRFFAVRPEGSVSTLKIQRTERGDSAVYLCASSSSGSQETQYFGPGTRLLVL.

The chain has TRBV6-5 and TRBJ2-7; 7 nucleotides match TRBD1. CDR1 is MNHEY, CDR2 SVGAGI, per germline. V was pared by 7 bases and J by 4 bases, with 7 bases of the junction left unmatched. This CDR3 has 13 residues. This chain's CDR3 is CASKTGFAYEQYF. The CDR3 nucleotides read TGTGCCAGCAAGACAGGGTTTGCTTACGAGCAGTACTTC.

The chain couples TRBV4-3 to TRBJ2-7; 9 bases match TRBD2. With 4 bases clipped from V and 1 base from J, the junction kept 8 bases outside the gene matches. Germline loops: CDR1 LGHNA, CDR2 YSLEER. The CDR3 is made up of 16 amino acids. CDR3 in DNA: TGCGCCAGCAGCCTCATAGCGGGGGCGAGGTCCTACGAGCAGTACTTC. Translation gives CASSLIAGARSYEQYF.

The rearrangement uses TRBV4-2 and TRBJ2-5; 14 bases map to TRBD2. V was pared by 0 bases and J by 5 bases, with 5 bases of the junction left unmatched. The CDR3 contains 17 residues. From germline, CDR1 is LGHNA and CDR2 YNFKEQ. CDR3 in DNA: TGTGCCAGCAGCCAAGATCGACTAGCGGGAGGGTTGGAGACCCAGTACTTC. Translating gives CASSQDRLAGGLETQYF.

The chain couples TRBV11-2 to TRBJ2-2, with a weak D call TRBD2 (5 bases). Germline CDR1 is SGHAT and CDR2 is FQNNGV. This CDR3 has 12 residues. V lost 5 bases and J lost 6, with 7 bases in between. The CDR3 reads CASSIGAGELFF. CDR3 bases: TGTGCCAGCAGCATCGGGGCCGGGGAGCTGTTTTTT.

CDR3 loop: CASSFIGTRYEQYF. CDR3 in DNA: TGTGCCAGCAGCTTCATAGGGACTAGATACGAGCAGTACTTC. V is TRBV5-4 and J is TRBJ2-7, with 8 bases fitting TRBD2. In germline, CDR1 is SGHNT, CDR2 YYREEE (reference sequence). This CDR3 comprises 14 residues. V shed 2 bases and J 4 bases; nucleotides not matched to a gene: 5.

The genes are TRBV7-2 and TRBJ2-1, with TRBD2 identical over 10 bases. V trimming: 5 bases; J trimming: 4 bases; junction bases outside the gene matches: 5. Per germline, CDR1 SGHTA and CDR2 FQGNSA. CDR3 length equals 15 residues. The CDR3 is CASSQTSGPYNEQFF. DNA for the CDR3: TGTGCCAGCAGCCAGACTAGCGGGCCTTACAATGAGCAGTTCTTC.

The chain recombines TRBV4-3 with TRBJ2-1; the D is unclear. The CDR3 runs 14 residues. CDR1 is LGHNA, CDR2 YSLEER, per germline. V gave up 0 bases and J gave up 6 bases, with 9 bases separating them. The CDR3, as DNA: TGCGCCAGCAGCCAAGATTGGTCGGTCAATGAGCAGTTCTTC. Encoded protein: CASSQDWSVNEQFF.

The CDR3 loop reads CASSKTSSEDTQYF. The DNA for the CDR3 is TGTGCCAGCAGCAAGACTAGCTCAGAAGATACGCAGTATTTT. This chain links TRBV11-3 with TRBJ2-3; 7 positions agree with TRBD2. The junction had 7 bases not matched to a gene; V was cut back by 5 bases and J by 5 bases. CDR3 length equals 14 residues. Germline V gene lookup returns CDR1 SGHNT and CDR2 YENEEA.

This clone was counted only a few times. The V call is TRBV10-3, the J call TRBJ1-2, with 7 bases aligning to TRBD1. The CDR3 runs 14 residues. The germline CDR1 and CDR2 sequences are ENHRY and SYGVKD. V was pared by 3 bases and J by 2 bases, with 3 bases of the junction left unmatched. CDR3 in DNA: TGTGCCATCAGTGATGGGACAGCGAACTATGGCTACACCTTC. Protein sequence: CAISDGTANYGYTF.

The chain combines TRBV27 with TRBJ1-2, with 7 positions matching TRBD1. Germline V gives CDR1 MNHEY, CDR2 SMNVEV (reference sequence). The ends lost 5 bases at V and 5 bases at J; junction bases unmatched: 8. The length of the CDR3 is 14 residues. CDR3 residues: CASSLTGTDYGYTF. The CDR3 DNA follows: TGTGCCAGCAGTCTCACTGGGACAGATTATGGCTACACCTTC.

The rearrangement uses TRBV19 and TRBJ2-2; 15 positions agree with TRBD2. J lost 6 bases, V lost 7 bases, and 3 bases had no gene match. The germline V gene has CDR1 LNHDA and CDR2 SQIVND (reference sequence). The CDR3 extends over 15 amino acids. The CDR3 loop reads CASTGLAGGPGELFF. As DNA, the CDR3 is TGTGCCAGTACAGGACTAGCGGGAGGGCCCGGGGAGCTGTTTTTT. The full variable domain, completed using reference TRBV19 and TRBJ2-2, is DGGITQSPKYLFRKEGQNVTLSCEQNLNHDAMYWYRQDPGQGLRLIYYSQIVNDFQKGDIAEGYSVSREKKESFPLTVTSAQKNPTAFYLCASTGLAGGPGELFFGEGSRLTVL.

The rearrangement links TRBV6-5 to TRBJ2-7, with 13 nucleotides matching TRBD2. The CDR3 has 15 amino acids. Per the germline V gene, CDR1 is MNHEY and CDR2 is SVGAGI. After removal of 6 bases from V and 3 bases from J, the junction contained 5 bases not matched to a gene. The CDR3 DNA reads as TGTGCCAGCAGGGATACTAGCGGGGGGGTCTACGAGCAGTACTTC. It codes for CASRDTSGGVYEQYF.